This record looks at one T cell receptor beta chain sequence and its context. Its antigen is not identified. The authors incorporated unique molecular identifiers into the TCR beta cDNA libraries. TCRdb used MiXCR to reprocess the PCR reads, holding one entry per CDR3 protein. The table lists 750,000 to 950,000 distinct CDR3 sequences, roughly 46% of them singletons. This entry is derived from a study of post-analysis software for immune sequencing data. The CDR3 runs to 15 residues. The V end lost 1 base, the J end lost 2 bases, and 10 bases lay between the germline ends. CDR1 SGHVS and CDR2 FQNEAQ come from the germline V gene. Findings and limits, study-wide: Elevated frequency relative to controls characterized four or five TRBV segments in patients, TRBV5-6, TRBV5-1 and TRBV20-1 among them.

This clonotype originated in a girl aged 10-17 years with multiple sclerosis. The chain combines TRBV7-8 with TRBJ2-3, with D perhaps TRBD2 (5 bases). The sample taken for sequencing was blood. As DNA, the CDR3 is TGTGCCAGCAGCTTAGTGGCGGGCCCCACAGATACGCAGTATTTT. This codes for CASSLVAGPTDTQYF.